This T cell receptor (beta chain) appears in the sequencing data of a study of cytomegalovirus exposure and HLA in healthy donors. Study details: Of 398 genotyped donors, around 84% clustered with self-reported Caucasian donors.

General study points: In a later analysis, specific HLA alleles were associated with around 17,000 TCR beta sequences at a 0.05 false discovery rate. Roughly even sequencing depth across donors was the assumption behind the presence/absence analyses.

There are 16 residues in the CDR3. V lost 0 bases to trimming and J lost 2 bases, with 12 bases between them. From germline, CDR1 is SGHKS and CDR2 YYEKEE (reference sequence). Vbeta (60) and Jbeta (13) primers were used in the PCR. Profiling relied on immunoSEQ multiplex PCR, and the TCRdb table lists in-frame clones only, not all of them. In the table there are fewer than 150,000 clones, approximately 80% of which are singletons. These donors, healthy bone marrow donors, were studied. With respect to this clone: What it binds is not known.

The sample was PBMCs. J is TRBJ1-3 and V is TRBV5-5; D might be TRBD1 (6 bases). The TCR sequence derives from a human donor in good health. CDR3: CASSLEQGIAGNTIYF. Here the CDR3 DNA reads TGTGCCAGCAGCTTGGAACAGGGTATAGCTGGAAACACCATATATTTT.